Shown below are 11 T cell receptor beta chains from a single sample sequenced in a study of Graves' ophthalmopathy and Graves' hyperthyroidism. RNA transcripts yielded amplified TCR beta CDR3 regions. The workflow started with a first-round RT-PCR run with HTBI primers and then moved on to a second-round multiplex PCR. MiXCR, run by TCRdb on the multiplex PCR reads, gives a single entry per CDR3 protein. The top ten clones hold roughly 4.5% of a sample with approximately 540,000 distinct CDR3 sequences, roughly 40% of them seen once. The sample consisted of peripheral blood or thyroid tissue (not recorded which). The receptors derive from an adult man with Graves' hyperthyroidism.

The chain uses TRBV7-9 and TRBJ2-1; 7 bases align to TRBD2. This CDR3 is built from 16 residues. From germline, CDR1 is SEHNR and CDR2 FQNEAQ (reference sequence). Unmatched junction bases numbered 12, after V lost 4 bases and J lost 6 bases. In nucleotides, the CDR3 is TGTGCCAGCAGCTCAGCTAAGGCTAGCGGCTTCAATGAGCAGTTCTTC. It encodes CASSSAKASGFNEQFF. Drawing the rest from reference TRBV7-9 and TRBJ2-1, the complete variable domain is DTGVSQNPRHKITKRGQNVTFRCDPISEHNRLYWYRQTLGQGPEFLTYFQNEAQLEKSRLLSDRFSAERPKGSFSTLEIQRTEQGDSAMYLCASSSAKASGFNEQFFGPGTRLTVL.

This clonotype was observed a single time. The chain has TRBV5-1 and TRBJ1-1; no clear D. Trimming took off 5 bases at V and 9 bases at J, with 17 bases between the two ends. Germline V gene sequence: CDR1 SGHRS, CDR2 YFSETQ. This CDR3 has 13 amino acids. This CDR3 is CASRGLSDGKAFF. CDR3 DNA: TGCGCCAGCAGAGGATTAAGCGACGGGAAAGCTTTCTTT.

The chain uses TRBV20-1 and TRBJ2-7; D tentatively fits TRBD1 or TRBD2 (5 bases each). This CDR3 is 15 amino acids long. Germline lookup yields CDR1 DFQATT and CDR2 SNEGSKA (reference sequence). Trimming left V 3 bases short and J 2 bases short, with 17 bases between. CDR3 residues: CSASRGAGSTYEQYF. In DNA, the CDR3 is TGCAGTGCTAGTAGAGGCGCAGGGAGTACCTACGAGCAGTACTTC.

This clonotype was seen repeatedly, ten times or more. The CDR3 DNA reads as TGTGCCAGCAGCTTGGGACACATCGGAGAAAAACTGTTTTTT. Its protein product is CASSLGHIGEKLFF. The chain carries TRBV5-8 and TRBJ1-4; D not resolved. The germline V and J ends were trimmed by 0 bases and 8 bases, with 11 bases remaining between them. The CDR3 is made up of 14 amino acids. Germline assignment: CDR1 SGHTS and CDR2 YDEGEE.

The chain couples TRBV7-9 to TRBJ2-2, with a weak D call TRBD2 (7 bases). Trimming shortened V by 4 bases and J by 4 bases, and 16 bases separated the two germline ends. The CDR3 is made up of 16 amino acids. The germline CDR1 and CDR2 sequences are SEHNR and FQNEAQ (reference sequence). The CDR3 sequence is CASSSSPGGGTGELFF. The CDR3 nucleotides read TGTGCCAGCAGCTCCTCTCCGGGGGGCGGCACCGGGGAGCTGTTTTTT. The full variable domain, rest sourced from reference TRBV7-9 and TRBJ2-2, is DTGVSQNPRHKITKRGQNVTFRCDPISEHNRLYWYRQTLGQGPEFLTYFQNEAQLEKSRLLSDRFSAERPKGSFSTLEIQRTEQGDSAMYLCASSSSPGGGTGELFFGEGSRLTVL.

This clonotype was detected many times. The CDR3: CASSRRTGTEAFF. CDR3 in DNA: TGTGCCAGCAGTAGAAGGACGGGCACTGAAGCTTTCTTT. The chain uses TRBV12-3 or TRBV12-4 and TRBJ1-1; D gene uncertain. The V end was cut by 5 bases, the J end by 4 bases, with 11 bases between. CDR3 length equals 13 residues.

In this sample, this clonotype turned up many times. V usage is TRBV7-6 and J usage is TRBJ2-5; D is possibly TRBD1 (5 bases). This CDR3 has 16 amino acids. Germline V gene data show CDR1 as SGHVS and CDR2 as FNYEAQ. The germline V and J ends were trimmed by 5 bases and 3 bases, with 19 bases remaining between them. The CDR3 sequence is CASSLPVSGAKETQYF. The CDR3 nucleotides read TGTGCCAGCAGCCTCCCCGTGAGTGGGGCTAAAGAGACCCAGTACTTC.

On this clonotype: The junction differs from germline at one of its ends, possibly a read error. DNA for the CDR3: TGTGCCAACAGACGCACAGGGGACTCCTATGGCAACACCTTC. Its protein product is CANRRTGDSYGNTF. The chain has TRBV28 and TRBJ1-2, with 7 bases identical to TRBD1. From germline, CDR1 is MDHEN and CDR2 SYDVKM. The CDR3 is 14 residues long.

V usage is TRBV7-6 and J usage is TRBJ1-5; 9 bases fit TRBD1. The length of the CDR3 is 16 residues. J gave up 6 bases and V 0 bases, and 6 bases lay outside the gene matches. Germline V lookup: CDR1 SGHVS, CDR2 FNYEAQ. The CDR3 sequence: CASSLARDRVGQPQHF. The CDR3 nucleotides read TGTGCCAGCAGCTTAGCTAGGGACAGGGTTGGTCAGCCCCAGCATTTT.

This chain connects TRBV6-6 to TRBJ1-5; D gene ambiguous. The length of the CDR3 is 13 residues. Trimming stripped 7 bases from V and 3 bases from J, with 10 bases between. Looked up from germline, CDR1 is MNHNY and CDR2 is SVGAGI (reference sequence). In DNA form, the CDR3 reads TGTGCCAGCAACCGACGGGACAATCAGCCCCAGCATTTT. It codes for CASNRRDNQPQHF.

The rearrangement links TRBV7-9 to TRBJ2-7; maybe TRBD1 (6 bases). The J call may be incorrect, as the DNA end agrees better with TRBJ2-1. The CDR3 loop spans 16 amino acids. Germline V gene sequence: CDR1 SEHNR, CDR2 FQNEAQ (reference sequence). The CDR3 DNA reads as TGTGCCAGCAGCACTCTCCTACAGGGATCCTACAATGAGCAGTTCTTC. Translated, it gives CASSTLLQGSYNEQFF.